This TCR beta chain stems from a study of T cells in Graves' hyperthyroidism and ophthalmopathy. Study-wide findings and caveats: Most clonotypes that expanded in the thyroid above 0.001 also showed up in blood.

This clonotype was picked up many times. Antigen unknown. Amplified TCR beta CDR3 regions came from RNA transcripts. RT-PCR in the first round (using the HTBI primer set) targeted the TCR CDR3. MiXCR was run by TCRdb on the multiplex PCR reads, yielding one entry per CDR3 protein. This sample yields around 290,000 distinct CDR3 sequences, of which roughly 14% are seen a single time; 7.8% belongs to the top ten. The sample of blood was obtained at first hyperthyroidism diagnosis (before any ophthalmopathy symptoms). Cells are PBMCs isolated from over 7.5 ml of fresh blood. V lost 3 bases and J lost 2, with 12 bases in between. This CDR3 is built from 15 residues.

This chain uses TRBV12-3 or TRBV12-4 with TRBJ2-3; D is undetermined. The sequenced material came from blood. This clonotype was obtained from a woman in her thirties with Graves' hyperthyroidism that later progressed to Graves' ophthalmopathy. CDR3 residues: CASSFSAFYTDTQYF. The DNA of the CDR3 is TGTGCCAGCAGTTTCTCGGCCTTTTACACAGATACGCAGTATTTT.